Listed below are T cell receptor beta chains from one sample, sequenced in a study of blood T cell repertoires in COVID-19. The method was immunoSEQ multiplex PCR; TCRdb's version includes in-frame clones alone and lacks a portion of them. The sample yields 110,000 or so clones, 88% seen once. Sequencing was carried out using peripheral blood. These TCRs come from a human donor in a cohort sampled during active COVID-19. CDR3s include the opening cysteine and the closing phenylalanine or tryptophan. A D gene is named only where the DNA matches it firmly. The listing skips clone size in some rows; elsewhere it reads once, few, many or a size class.

abundance,j_gene,v_gene,d_gene,len,CDR3nt,CDR3aa
-,TRBJ2-1,TRBV28,-,16,TGTGCCAGCAGTTCGTCCTACTCAACCGCCCCCAATGAGCAGTTCTTC,CASSSSYSTAPNEQFF
-,TRBJ1-3,TRBV3-1/TRBV3-2,-,14,TGTGCCAGCAGCGCCAGTAATTCTGGAAACACCATATATTTT,CASSASNSGNTIYF
once,TRBJ2-3,TRBV2,TRBD1,16,TGTGCCAGCAGCTGGGGGGGACAGGGGGCGAGCGATACGCAGTATTTT,CASSWGGQGASDTQYF
-,TRBJ2-1,TRBV7-2,TRBD2,16,TGTGCCAGCAGCTTAGCGGCGGGAGGGACTTACAATGAGCAGTTCTTC,CASSLAAGGTYNEQFF
-,TRBJ1-4,TRBV13,-,14,TGTGCCAGCAGCCCTAGACGGGGGAATGAAAAACTGTTTTTT,CASSPRRGNEKLFF
-,TRBJ2-3,TRBV6-1,TRBD2,15,TGTGCCAGCAAGAGCGGGGGGGCCGTCACAGATACGCAGTATTTT,CASKSGGAVTDTQYF
few,TRBJ1-2,TRBV21-1,-,20,TGTGCCAGCAGCAAAGAAGGCAGGGGACAGCTCTTCCCCTCTAACTATGGCTACACCTTC,CASSKEGRGQLFPSNYGYTF
-,TRBJ2-2,TRBV6-5,TRBD1,15,TGTGCCAGCAGACCCGACAGGGGGCAGGCCGGGGAGCTGTTTTTT,CASRPDRGQAGELFF
once,TRBJ1-4,TRBV19,-,13,TGTGCCAGTAGTGTAAGGACAGACCAAAAACTGTTTTTT,CASSVRTDQKLFF
-,TRBJ2-2,TRBV28,-,16,TGTGCCAGCAGTCGCCTTAACGGGGGGCCAGGCGGGGAGCTGTTTTTT,CASSRLNGGPGGELFF
-,TRBJ2-7,TRBV18,TRBD1,14,TGTGCCAGCGGACAGGGGGGGAGCTCCTACGAGCAGTACTTC,CASGQGGSSYEQYF
-,TRBJ1-2,TRBV12-3/TRBV12-4,TRBD1,13,TGTGCCAGCAGTTCAGGACAGGTCTATGGCTACACCTTC,CASSSGQVYGYTF
-,TRBJ2-5,TRBV9,-,14,TGTGCCAGCAGCGTATCAACGGGAAAAGAGACCCAGTACTTC,CASSVSTGKETQYF
-,TRBJ1-6,TRBV4-1,-,18,TGCGCCAGCAGCCAAGATGTCGCAGGCCGCTCCTATAATTCACCCCTCCACTTT,CASSQDVAGRSYNSPLHF
-,TRBJ2-3,TRBV27,TRBD2,15,TGTGCCAGCAAGAGGGGCGGGAGAGACACAGATACGCAGTATTTT,CASKRGGRDTDTQYF
-,TRBJ1-2,TRBV2,-,13,TGTGCCACCCAAGGACAGACGGTCAATGGCTACACCTTC,CATQGQTVNGYTF
few,TRBJ1-2,TRBV4-1,-,17,TGCGCCAGCAGCCAAGTAAGCTCCATAGTAAGTAACTATGGCTACACCTTC,CASSQVSSIVSNYGYTF
-,TRBJ2-7,TRBV7-9,-,15,TGTGCCAGCAGCTCGTTCCAGGGCGCCTCCTACGAGCAGTACTTC,CASSSFQGASYEQYF
-,TRBJ2-3,TRBV14,-,14,TGTGCCAGCAGCCCGGGGACTTCCGGCTATACGCAGTATTTT,CASSPGTSGYTQYF
-,TRBJ2-5,TRBV27,-,16,TGTGCCAGCAGTCCGCCGGGGCAGGGGCGAGGGGAGACCCAGTACTTC,CASSPPGQGRGETQYF
-,TRBJ1-2,TRBV28,TRBD1,13,TGTGCCAGCAGTCTGCAGGGGGCCTATGGCTACACCTTC,CASSLQGAYGYTF
-,TRBJ2-1,TRBV29-1,TRBD2,14,TGCAGCGTGGAGGGTACCGGGGGGGGCAATGAGCAGTTCTTC,CSVEGTGGGNEQFF
-,TRBJ2-1,TRBV19,TRBD2,14,TGTGCCAGTAGTTTGACTAGCGCCTACAATGAGCAGTTCTTC,CASSLTSAYNEQFF
-,TRBJ1-1,TRBV5-1,-,13,TGCGCCAGCAGCTTGGTAGCGAACACTGAAGCTTTCTTT,CASSLVANTEAFF
-,TRBJ2-7,TRBV27,-,16,TGTGCCAGCAGTTTAGCTCGTAAAGGCAGGCCCTACGAGCAGTACTTC,CASSLARKGRPYEQYF
-,TRBJ1-2,TRBV6-5,-,13,TGTGCCAGTTCAGCGGGGGAGAACTATGGCTACACCTTC,CASSAGENYGYTF
-,TRBJ2-5,TRBV5-8,-,13,TGTGCCAGCAGCTTGGCCTACGATGAGACCCAGTACTTC,CASSLAYDETQYF
-,TRBJ2-1,TRBV6-6,TRBD2,15,TGTGCCAGCAGCCCCGGGACTAGCGTAAGAAATGAGCAGTTCTTC,CASSPGTSVRNEQFF
-,TRBJ1-2,TRBV7-2,-,14,TGTGCCAGCAGCTGGCGGGGTACTTACTATGGCTACACCTTC,CASSWRGTYYGYTF
once,TRBJ1-5,TRBV7-8,-,15,TGTGCCAGCAGCCTGGTAGCGGGGAGTTATCAGCCCCAGCATTTT,CASSLVAGSYQPQHF
-,TRBJ2-7,TRBV5-1,-,12,TGCGCCAGCAGCTTTCAGGGCAACGAGCAGTACTTC,CASSFQGNEQYF
-,TRBJ2-1,TRBV2,TRBD2,16,TGTGCCTTCACCCCACTAGCGGGGGGTTCCAGCAATGAGCAGTTCTTC,CAFTPLAGGSSNEQFF
-,TRBJ2-5,TRBV27,TRBD1,15,TGTGCCAGCAGTTTATCCGGGACAGGGAAAGAGACCCAGTACTTC,CASSLSGTGKETQYF
-,TRBJ1-2,TRBV18,-,16,TGTGCCAGCTCACCACCGGACAGCCCAGCCAACTATGGCTACACCTTC,CASSPPDSPANYGYTF
-,TRBJ1-1,TRBV2,-,13,TGTGCCAGCACCCCATCGATCAGCACTGAAGCTTTCTTT,CASTPSISTEAFF
few,TRBJ1-5,TRBV2,TRBD1,14,TGTGCCAGCACGGGACAGGGGGCTTTTCAGCCCCAGCATTTT,CASTGQGAFQPQHF
few,TRBJ2-3,TRBV5-1,TRBD1,15,TGCGCCAGCAGCGACGGGACAGGGGTAACAGATACGCAGTATTTT,CASSDGTGVTDTQYF
-,TRBJ2-5,TRBV6-5,-,14,TGTGCCAGCAACCGCAAGTCGGGTCAAGAGACCCAGTACTTC,CASNRKSGQETQYF
-,TRBJ2-7,TRBV7-9,-,13,TGTGCCAGCAGCTTATCGGAGGTCTACGAGCAGTACTTC,CASSLSEVYEQYF
-,TRBJ2-2,TRBV7-9,TRBD2,15,TGTGCCAGGGATTCCGGGACTAGCGGTTCCGGGGAGCTGTTTTTT,CARDSGTSGSGELFF
-,TRBJ2-3,TRBV11-2,-,14,TGTGCCAGCAGCCCTTTCGGGTTGGGAGATACGCAGTATTTT,CASSPFGLGDTQYF